The 27 T cell receptor beta chains below come from one sample, sequenced in a study of T cells of healthy individuals. TCRdb ran MiXCR on the 5' RACE reads and lists one entry per CDR3 protein. This sample has fewer than 70,000 distinct CDR3 sequences, with roughly 15% found just once. The receptors shown here come from a human donor in good health.

This clonotype was seen only once. The V call is TRBV6-4, the J call TRBJ2-1; D gene unclear. Trimming left V 5 bases short and J 0 bases short, with 5 bases between. The CDR3 is made up of 13 amino acids. The germline V gene has CDR1 MRHNA and CDR2 SNTAGT. As DNA, the CDR3 is TGTGCCAGCAGTACAAGCTCCTACAATGAGCAGTTCTTC. It specifies CASSTSSYNEQFF.

The CDR3 sequence: CASTGTRGPSYEQYF. The CDR3 DNA is TGTGCCTCAACGGGGACTAGGGGACCCTCCTACGAGCAGTACTTC. The chain employs TRBV6-6 and TRBJ2-7; 8 nucleotides line up with TRBD2. Trimming took 11 bases from V and 0 from J; bases not matched to a gene: 12. The V gene's germline CDR1 is MNHNY and CDR2 SVGAGI (reference sequence). This CDR3 spans 15 amino acids.

The genes are TRBV5-1 and TRBJ2-7; D gene ambiguous. Germline values: CDR1 SGHRS, CDR2 YFSETQ. The CDR3 loop spans 14 amino acids. The V end lost 2 bases, the J end lost 2 bases, and 11 bases lay between the germline ends. The CDR3 nucleotides read TGCGCCAGCAGCTTATTAGAGTCCACCTACGAGCAGTACTTC. Its protein product is CASSLLESTYEQYF.

The chain couples TRBV27 to TRBJ1-1; 12 bases are shared with TRBD1. The CDR3 is made up of 15 amino acids. Germline V gene data show CDR1 as MNHEY and CDR2 as SMNVEV (reference sequence). With 5 bases clipped from V and 5 bases from J, the junction kept 6 bases outside the gene matches. The CDR3 loop is CASSPGQGARTEAFF. For the CDR3, the DNA is TGTGCCAGCAGTCCGGGACAGGGGGCTAGGACTGAAGCTTTCTTT.

This sequence joins TRBV9 and TRBJ2-7; 7 nucleotides match TRBD1. V lost 0 bases, J lost 0 bases, and 6 bases stayed unmatched. Germline V lookup: CDR1 SGDLS, CDR2 YYNGEE. The CDR3 covers 16 residues. In nucleotides, the CDR3 is TGTGCCAGCAGCGTAGGTGGGACAGCGAGCTCCTACGAGCAGTACTTC. This encodes CASSVGGTASSYEQYF.

The sample holds many counts of this clonotype. The rearrangement uses TRBV25-1 and TRBJ2-3, with D perhaps TRBD1 (6 bases). Germline loops: CDR1 MGHDK, CDR2 SYGVNS. The CDR3 contains 14 residues. V was trimmed by 3 bases and J by 0 bases, leaving 7 bases between them. The CDR3 region is CASSETGSTDTQYF. In DNA, the CDR3 is TGTGCCAGCAGTGAGACAGGTAGCACAGATACGCAGTATTTT.

This clonotype has at least ten counts. The chain has TRBV6-2 or TRBV6-3 and TRBJ2-1; TRBD2 matches at 10 bases. The CDR3 runs 20 residues. With V trimmed by 2 bases and J by 6 bases, 19 bases remained unmatched. The germline gives CDR1 MNHEY, CDR2 SVGEGT. CDR3 sequence reads: CASSYLSFRKSSGGRNEQFF. In DNA form, the CDR3 reads TGTGCCAGCAGTTACCTGAGCTTCCGCAAATCTAGCGGGGGTCGCAATGAGCAGTTCTTC.

The chain recombines TRBV5-1 with TRBJ1-6; 7 positions agree with TRBD1. Losses at the gene ends were 0 bases for V and 4 bases for J; bases not matched to a gene: 1. Looked up from germline, CDR1 is SGHRS and CDR2 is YFSETQ. This CDR3 has 15 residues. The CDR3 protein is CASSLGQGYNSPLHF. In nucleotides, the CDR3 is TGCGCCAGCAGCTTGGGACAGGGATATAATTCACCCCTCCACTTT.

This clonotype showed up just a few times. CDR3 sequence (DNA): TGTGCCAGCCTTAACCCCGGGACAGGGGCAGATACGCAGTATTTT. Translation gives CASLNPGTGADTQYF. This chain links TRBV7-2 with TRBJ2-3, with 10 bases that match TRBD1. The CDR3 length is 15 residues. CDR1 is SGHTA, CDR2 FQGNSA, per germline. The V segment lost 8 bases and the J segment 4 bases; nucleotides outside the gene matches: 9.

There are a few counts of this clonotype. V gene TRBV20-1 combines with J gene TRBJ2-1, with 9 bases identical to TRBD2. The CDR3 runs 13 residues. V shed 4 bases, J shed 9 bases, and the junction held 7 bases outside the gene matches. CDR1 and CDR2 (germline): DFQATT, SNEGSKA (reference sequence). Here the CDR3 DNA reads TGCAGTGCTACTAGCGGGGTCGGGCGTGAGCAGTTCTTC. Protein: CSATSGVGREQFF.

This clonotype was seen a handful of times. This chain joins TRBV20-1 and TRBJ2-7; D uncertain. The CDR3 runs to 12 residues. Trimming took off 1 base at V and 0 bases at J, with 4 bases between the two ends. Looked up from germline, CDR1 is DFQATT and CDR2 is SNEGSKA (reference sequence). This CDR3 is CSARVTSYEQYF. The CDR3 nucleotides are TGCAGTGCTAGAGTGACCTCCTACGAGCAGTACTTC.

The rearrangement links TRBV20-1 to TRBJ2-7; D assignment may be TRBD1 or TRBD2 (5 bases each). The germline CDR1 and CDR2 sequences are DFQATT and SNEGSKA (reference sequence). V lost 0 bases, J lost 0 bases, and 24 bases lay in between. The length of the CDR3 is 19 residues. The CDR3 is CSARDRWGLVRGRSYEQYF. The CDR3 DNA sequence: TGCAGTGCTAGAGATCGCTGGGGGTTGGTAAGGGGACGCTCCTACGAGCAGTACTTC.

This clonotype was observed a few times. The rearrangement uses TRBV6-5 and TRBJ1-2; D is possibly TRBD1 (5 bases). CDR3 length: 13 amino acids. The germline V gene encodes CDR1 MNHEY and CDR2 SVGAGI. V was cut by 2 bases and J by 4 bases, with 8 bases left in between. The CDR3, as DNA: TGTGCCAGCAGTTACGGGACGGTCTATGGCTACACCTTC. It encodes CASSYGTVYGYTF.

The chain employs TRBV4-1 and TRBJ2-5; a weak D match, TRBD1 (6 bases). The CDR3 length is 15 residues. The ends were cut back, 3 bases at V and 1 base at J, with 12 bases in the middle. The germline V gene encodes CDR1 MGHRA and CDR2 YSYEKL. CDR3 protein: CASSHSTGIQETQYF. CDR3 bases: TGCGCCAGCAGCCACTCTACAGGGATCCAAGAGACCCAGTACTTC.

The chain combines TRBV20-1 with TRBJ2-2; 10 bases agree with TRBD2. Germline values: CDR1 DFQATT, CDR2 SNEGSKA (reference sequence). The CDR3 loop spans 16 amino acids. V gave up 5 bases and J gave up 5 bases; unmatched junction bases: 11. The CDR3 region is CSAPNPGSGRTGELFF. The CDR3 bases are TGCAGTGCTCCCAACCCGGGTAGCGGGAGGACCGGGGAGCTGTTTTTT.

This clonotype was seen a few times. The CDR3 sequence is CASSPGGGSDTQYF. The CDR3 bases are TGTGCCAGCAGCCCAGGCGGCGGCTCAGATACGCAGTATTTT. J is TRBJ2-3 and V is TRBV7-2; D remains unclear. The CDR3 is 14 amino acids. Germline CDR1 SGHTA, CDR2 FQGNSA. Trimming shortened V by 5 bases and J by 4 bases, and 13 bases separated the two germline ends.

The chain is built from TRBV2 and TRBJ2-2; no clear D. Between the trimmed V and J ends, which lost 5 bases and 7 bases, there was a span of 11 bases. CDR1 is SNHLY and CDR2 is FYNNEI in the germline V gene. The CDR3 totals 13 residues. The CDR3: CASSPAASGELFF. The CDR3 coding sequence is TGTGCCAGCAGTCCGGCCGCCAGCGGGGAGCTGTTTTTT.

This clonotype was seen a few times. The chain combines TRBV10-3 with TRBJ2-2, with 7 bases fitting TRBD2. V gave up 7 bases and J gave up 0 bases; unmatched junction bases: 2. Germline V gene data show CDR1 as ENHRY and CDR2 as SYGVKD. CDR3 length: 14 amino acids. The CDR3 loop reads CAIKGLANTGELFF. The CDR3 DNA reads TGTGCCATCAAAGGACTAGCGAACACCGGGGAGCTGTTTTTT.

The rearrangement joins TRBV6-6 to TRBJ2-7; perhaps TRBD1 as D (6 bases). The germline CDR1 and CDR2 sequences are MNHNY and SVGAGI (reference sequence). This CDR3 spans 15 amino acids. The ends were cut back, 0 bases at V and 1 base at J, with 10 bases in the middle. The CDR3 nucleotides read TGTGCCAGCAGTTACTCTCCCGGACAGTCCTACGAGCAGTACTTC. It is translated as CASSYSPGQSYEQYF.

This clonotype qualifies as large (0.1 to 1%). V is TRBV6-6 and J is TRBJ2-3; D ambiguous. From germline, CDR1 is MNHNY and CDR2 SVGAGI (reference sequence). Trimming removed 5 bases from V and 2 bases from J, with 8 bases in between. The CDR3 loop spans 13 amino acids. CDR3 protein: CASSLDSTDTQYF. As DNA, the CDR3 is TGTGCCAGCAGTCTCGACTCCACAGATACGCAGTATTTT.

This clonotype was observed at least ten times. The chain couples TRBV12-3 or TRBV12-4 to TRBJ1-1; 11 bases agree with TRBD1. The CDR3 spans 15 residues. The trim removed 3 bases at V and 5 bases at J, leaving 5 bases unmatched. The CDR3 spells CASSFRDRGGTEAFF. CDR3 coding DNA: TGTGCCAGCAGTTTTAGGGACAGGGGGGGAACTGAAGCTTTCTTT.

A few counts support this clonotype. At one boundary the junction diverges from the germline segment, which might be a read error. The chain links TRBV6-1 to TRBJ2-7; weak D call: TRBD1 (5 bases). CDR1 is MNHNS, CDR2 SASEGT, per germline. The CDR3 is 11 residues long. For the CDR3, the DNA is TGTGCCAGCAGTGAAGTAGGGGTGATCCGCTTC. It translates to CASSEVGVIRF.

This clonotype was recorded once. This chain links TRBV5-8 with TRBJ1-5; a weak D match, TRBD1 (6 bases). Germline CDR1 SGHTS, CDR2 YDEGEE. The length of the CDR3 is 15 residues. V was cut by 5 bases and J by 0 bases, with 12 bases left in between. CDR3 coding DNA: TGTGCCAGCAGTATACAGGGATTTAGCAATCAGCCCCAGCATTTT. This codes for CASSIQGFSNQPQHF.

This clonotype was detected a few times. V gene TRBV5-6 combines with J gene TRBJ1-5; 7 bases line up with TRBD1. V was clipped by 5 bases and J by 6 bases; unmatched bases: 8. The germline gives CDR1 SGHDT, CDR2 YYEEEE. The CDR3 loop spans 14 amino acids. The DNA for the CDR3 is TGTGCCAGCAGACGGACAGGCGAGGCTCAGCCCCAGCATTTT. It yields the protein CASRRTGEAQPQHF.

This clonotype came up a few times. This chain connects TRBV7-8 to TRBJ2-3; no clear D gene. V shed 5 bases and J shed 5 bases, with 17 bases lying between them. This CDR3 contains 15 residues. The germline V gene encodes CDR1 SGHVS and CDR2 FQNEAQ. The CDR3 protein is CASSPASNRRDTQYF. CDR3 nucleotide sequence: TGTGCCAGCAGCCCCGCTTCCAATAGGAGAGATACGCAGTATTTT.

This clonotype came up many times. The J gene is TRBJ2-1, the V gene TRBV5-5; TRBD1 matches 11 bases. Losses at the gene ends were 7 bases for V and 4 bases for J; bases not matched to a gene: 10. This CDR3 spans 16 amino acids. CDR1 SGHKS and CDR2 YYEKEE come from the germline V gene (reference sequence). The CDR3 spells CASFTGQGVGYNEQFF. The CDR3 region has the DNA TGTGCCAGCTTTACGGGACAGGGGGTGGGTTACAATGAGCAGTTCTTC.

This clonotype was observed at least ten times. The rearrangement uses TRBV7-3 and TRBJ2-5; either TRBD1 or TRBD2 may fit D (6 bases each). Germline lookup yields CDR1 SGHTA and CDR2 FQGTGA. V lost 2 bases and J lost 5, with 15 bases in between. CDR3 length: 15 residues. DNA of the CDR3: TGTGCCAGCAGCTTAGGCCGGGGGCGCGGTGAGACCCAGTACTTC. It translates to CASSLGRGRGETQYF.